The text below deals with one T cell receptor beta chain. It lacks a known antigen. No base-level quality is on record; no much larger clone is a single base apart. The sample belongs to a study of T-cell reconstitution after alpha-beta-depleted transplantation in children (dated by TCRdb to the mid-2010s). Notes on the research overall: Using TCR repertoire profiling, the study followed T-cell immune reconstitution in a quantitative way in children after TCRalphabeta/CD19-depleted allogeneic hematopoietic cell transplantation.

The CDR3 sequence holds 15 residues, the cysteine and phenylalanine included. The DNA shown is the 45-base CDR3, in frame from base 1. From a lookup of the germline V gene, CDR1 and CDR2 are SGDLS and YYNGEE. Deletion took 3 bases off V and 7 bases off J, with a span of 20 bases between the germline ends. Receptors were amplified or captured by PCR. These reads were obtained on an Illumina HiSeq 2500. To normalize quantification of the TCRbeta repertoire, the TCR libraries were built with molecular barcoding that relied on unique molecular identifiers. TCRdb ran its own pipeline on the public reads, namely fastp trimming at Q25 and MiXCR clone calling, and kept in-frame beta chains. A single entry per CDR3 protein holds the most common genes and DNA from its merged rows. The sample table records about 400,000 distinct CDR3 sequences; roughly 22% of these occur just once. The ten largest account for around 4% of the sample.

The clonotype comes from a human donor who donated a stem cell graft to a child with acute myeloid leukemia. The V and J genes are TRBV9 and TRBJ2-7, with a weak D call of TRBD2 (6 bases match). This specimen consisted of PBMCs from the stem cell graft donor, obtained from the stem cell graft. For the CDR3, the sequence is CASSAGGDSLGEQYF. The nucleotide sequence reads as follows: TGTGCCAGCAGCGCCGGGGGTGACAGTTTGGGGGAGCAGTACTTC.